The 11 T cell receptor beta chains below were found in one sample sequenced in a study of blood T cell repertoires in COVID-19 (dated by TCRdb to the early 2020s). The library was generated by the immunoSEQ multiplex PCR assay. TCRdb holds this immuneACCESS table with in-frame rearrangements only. Some clones are missing; in checked studies, unresolved V genes explain under half, and the rest has no known cause. The sample table holds about 120,000 clones, of which approximately 83% were seen once. The top ten hold 9.5% to 13% of the sample. Sample: peripheral blood. The receptor source for this set is a man older than 75 with acute or convalescent COVID-19.

The CDR3 is CASSRRGLAASTDTQYF. The CDR3 DNA follows: TGTGCCAGCAGTCGAAGGGGACTAGCGGCTAGCACAGATACGCAGTATTTT. The rearrangement joins TRBV6-6 to TRBJ2-3, with 11 nucleotides matching TRBD2. The germline V gene has CDR1 MNHNY and CDR2 SVGAGI (reference sequence). CDR3 size: 17 residues. V lost 5 bases and J lost 0; bases outside the gene matches: 7.

This chain links TRBV27 with TRBJ2-5; D is unclear. The germline gives CDR1 MNHEY, CDR2 SMNVEV (reference sequence). Trimming pared 10 bases from V and 2 bases from J, leaving 14 bases between. The CDR3 extends over 13 amino acids. CDR3 DNA: TGTGCCACCTGGTCGGAGACTCAAGAGACCCAGTACTTC. Protein product: CATWSETQETQYF.

This chain connects TRBV7-2 to TRBJ1-2; D is ambiguous. V gave up 6 bases and J gave up 3 bases, with 20 bases separating them. This CDR3 is 16 amino acids long. Germline V gives CDR1 SGHTA, CDR2 FQGNSA. The CDR3 region has the DNA TGTGCCAGCAGACTCTCCCATGCAGGAGGCGACTATGGCTACACCTTC. This encodes CASRLSHAGGDYGYTF. The whole variable domain, remainder taken from reference TRBV7-2 and TRBJ1-2, is GAGVSQSPSNKVTEKGKDVELRCDPISGHTALYWYRQSLGQGLEFLIYFQGNSAPDKSGLPSDRFSAERTGGSVSTLTIQRTQQEDSAVYLCASRLSHAGGDYGYTFGSGTRLTVV.

The V and J genes are TRBV28 and TRBJ1-5, with a possible D match to TRBD1 (5 bases). V was trimmed by 3 bases and J by 0 bases, leaving 12 bases between them. The CDR3 extends over 16 amino acids. Per the germline V gene, CDR1 is MDHEN and CDR2 is SYDVKM. The CDR3 is CASSFLQGYSNQPQHF. CDR3 nucleotides: TGTGCCAGCAGTTTCCTCCAGGGATATAGCAATCAGCCCCAGCATTTT.

This chain joins TRBV9 and TRBJ1-4; a weak D match, TRBD1 (5 bases). Germline CDR1 is SGDLS and CDR2 is YYNGEE. Trimming pared 3 bases from V and 8 bases from J, leaving 20 bases between. The CDR3 has 16 amino acids. CDR3 sequence reads: CASSAVGGPVGEKLFF. The CDR3 DNA sequence: TGTGCCAGCAGCGCCGTGGGGGGACCGGTAGGGGAAAAACTGTTTTTT.

V is TRBV4-2 and J is TRBJ1-5; 12 bases map to TRBD1. The germline V gene encodes CDR1 LGHNA and CDR2 YNFKEQ. The V segment lost 3 bases and the J segment 7 bases; nucleotides outside the gene matches: 4. CDR3 length: 15 residues. The CDR3 DNA reads as TGTGCCAGCAGCCAGGGGACAGGGGGCTTACAGCCCCAGCATTTT. This sequence encodes CASSQGTGGLQPQHF.

This sequence joins TRBV9 and TRBJ1-5; TRBD1 matches at 7 bases. The germline gives CDR1 SGDLS, CDR2 YYNGEE. CDR3 length equals 13 residues. With 2 bases clipped from V and 5 bases from J, the junction kept 1 base outside the gene matches. CDR3: CASSVGQDQPQHF. The CDR3 region has the DNA TGTGCCAGCAGCGTTGGACAGGATCAGCCCCAGCATTTT. Together with reference TRBV9 and TRBJ1-5, the CDR3 gives the full variable domain: DSGVTQTPKHLITATGQRVTLRCSPRSGDLSVYWYQQSLDQGLQFLIQYYNGEERAKGNILERFSAQQFPDLHSELNLSSLELGDSALYFCASSVGQDQPQHFGDGTRLSIL.

The V and J genes are TRBV5-1 and TRBJ2-5, with TRBD1 identical over 11 bases. The V gene's germline CDR1 is SGHRS and CDR2 YFSETQ. After removal of 4 bases from V and 5 bases from J, the junction contained 7 bases not matched to a gene. This CDR3 comprises 15 residues. The CDR3 region is CASSARTGGVETQYF. The CDR3 DNA sequence: TGCGCCAGCAGCGCCCGGACAGGGGGCGTGGAGACCCAGTACTTC.

V gene TRBV3-1 (or the pseudogene TRBV3-2) combines with J gene TRBJ1-1; D is ambiguous. CDR3 length: 14 amino acids. Germline V gives CDR1 LGHDT, CDR2 YNNKEL (reference sequence). Trimming shortened V by 2 bases and J by 2 bases, and 9 bases separated the two germline ends. CDR3 sequence (DNA): TGTGCCAGCAGCCAAACGGGATCTAACACTGAAGCTTTCTTT. Translation: CASSQTGSNTEAFF.

The chain recombines TRBV18 with TRBJ1-4, with D perhaps matching TRBD1 (5 bases). Germline-derived CDR1 and CDR2 are KGHSH and LQKENI. V lost 1 base to trimming and J lost 6 bases, with 9 bases between them. This CDR3 has 14 residues. As DNA, the CDR3 is TGTGCCAGCTCACCACGGGGCAGTGATGAAAAACTGTTTTTT. This translates into CASSPRGSDEKLFF.

This chain joins TRBV5-1 and TRBJ2-3; 7 bases are a match to TRBD1. The CDR3 is made up of 14 amino acids. Germline CDR1 is SGHRS and CDR2 is YFSETQ. The J segment lost 4 bases and the V segment lost 4 bases, leaving 6 bases of the junction unmatched. The CDR3 region is CASSRDRVADTQYF. The CDR3 DNA reads as TGCGCCAGCAGCCGCGACAGGGTGGCAGATACGCAGTATTTT.